A single sample is the source of the 6 T cell receptor beta chains below, sequenced in a study of T cells after posttransplantation cyclophosphamide. The protocol was immunoSEQ multiplex PCR, while the TCRdb copy is restricted to in-frame clones and leaves out a portion. The sample shows about 20,000 clones, approximately 98% of them seen only once. The naive gate required viable CD3+CD4+ or CD3+CD8+ cells with CCR7+CD45RA+CD45RO-CD95-CD27+CD28+ phenotype. Sequenced sample: naive CD4+ T cells sorted from PBMCs. These receptors all stem from a man in his forties in good health, CMV-negative, and a related stem cell transplant donor.

The chain links TRBV7-2 to TRBJ2-5, with D maybe TRBD2 (5 bases). The CDR3 sequence is 13 residues long. Trimming pared 4 bases from V and 3 bases from J, leaving 9 bases between. The germline CDR1 and CDR2 sequences are SGHTA and FQGNSA. In DNA form, the CDR3 reads TGTGCCAGCAGCTGGACTTTTGAAGAGACCCAGTACTTC. Protein product: CASSWTFEETQYF. The full variable domain, its missing parts supplied by reference TRBV7-2 and TRBJ2-5, is GAGVSQSPSNKVTEKGKDVELRCDPISGHTALYWYRQSLGQGLEFLIYFQGNSAPDKSGLPSDRFSAERTGGSVSTLTIQRTQQEDSAVYLCASSWTFEETQYFGPGTRLLVL.

This clone was seen just once. In nucleotides, the CDR3 is TGTGCCAGCAGTTGGACAGGAGAAAGGGAAAAACTGTTTTTT. Its protein product is CASSWTGEREKLFF. The chain couples TRBV28 to TRBJ1-4; 7 bases align to TRBD1. There are 14 residues in the CDR3. The V gene's germline CDR1 is MDHEN and CDR2 SYDVKM. Losses at the gene ends were 4 bases for V and 8 bases for J; bases not matched to a gene: 7.

This chain links TRBV4-2 with TRBJ1-3; D gene uncertain. Germline values: CDR1 LGHNA, CDR2 YNFKEQ. This CDR3 region has 14 residues. V lost 1 base and J lost 1, with 5 bases in between. CDR3 residues: CASSQASSGNTIYF. CDR3 bases: TGTGCCAGCAGCCAAGCTAGTTCTGGAAACACCATATATTTT.

The DNA of the CDR3 is TGCAGCGTTGAGGGGGGTTTCATCACAGATACGCAGTATTTT. This codes for CSVEGGFITDTQYF. The gene calls are TRBV29-1 and TRBJ2-3; possible D gene TRBD2, 6 bases. Trimming took off 3 bases at V and 2 bases at J, with 12 bases between the two ends. Germline lookup yields CDR1 SQVTM and CDR2 ANQGSEA. This CDR3 is built from 14 residues.

The chain links TRBV18 to TRBJ2-3; the match to TRBD1 covers 7 bases. The germline CDR1 and CDR2 sequences are KGHSH and LQKENI. J was trimmed by 1 base and V by 3 bases; bases with no gene match: 4. The CDR3 is made up of 15 amino acids. DNA of the CDR3: TGTGCCAGCTCACCCTGGGGACAGCGCACAGATACGCAGTATTTT. As protein: CASSPWGQRTDTQYF.

The chain has TRBV6-5 and TRBJ2-1, with a tentative D call TRBD2 (6 bases). Trimming took off 7 bases at V and 4 bases at J, with 14 bases between the two ends. Per germline, CDR1 MNHEY and CDR2 SVGAGI. The CDR3 totals 14 residues. In nucleotides, the CDR3 is TGTGCCAGCACCCGGGACTTAACATACAATGAGCAGTTCTTC. Translated, it gives CASTRDLTYNEQFF.